The source of this T cell receptor (beta chain) is a study of shared clonotypes between healthy human individuals. Study information: Per donor, CD8 memory used one plate, CD8 naive used two, CD4 memory used three and CD4 naive used three.

Cells designated naive CD8 were CD45RO-negative and were positively selected for CCR7, with terminally differentiated effector memory CD45RA+ cells excluded. Repertoires were generated with immunoSEQ multiplex PCR, while TCRdb's copy carries only in-frame clones and drops some. The sample carries fewer than 800,000 clones, 90% to 95% recorded once. The CDR3 runs to 15 residues. Unmatched junction bases numbered 6, after V lost 6 bases and J lost 3 bases. CDR1 and CDR2 (germline): SGHDN, FVKESK. The TCR comes from a young man in good health. Sequencing was done on a sample of naive CD8+ T cells sorted from blood. This chain connects TRBV14 to TRBJ2-7, with TRBD1 identical over 12 bases. CDR3 protein: CASSVGQGAFYEQYF. CDR3 in DNA: TGTGCCAGCAGTGTGGGACAGGGGGCTTTCTACGAGCAGTACTTC.